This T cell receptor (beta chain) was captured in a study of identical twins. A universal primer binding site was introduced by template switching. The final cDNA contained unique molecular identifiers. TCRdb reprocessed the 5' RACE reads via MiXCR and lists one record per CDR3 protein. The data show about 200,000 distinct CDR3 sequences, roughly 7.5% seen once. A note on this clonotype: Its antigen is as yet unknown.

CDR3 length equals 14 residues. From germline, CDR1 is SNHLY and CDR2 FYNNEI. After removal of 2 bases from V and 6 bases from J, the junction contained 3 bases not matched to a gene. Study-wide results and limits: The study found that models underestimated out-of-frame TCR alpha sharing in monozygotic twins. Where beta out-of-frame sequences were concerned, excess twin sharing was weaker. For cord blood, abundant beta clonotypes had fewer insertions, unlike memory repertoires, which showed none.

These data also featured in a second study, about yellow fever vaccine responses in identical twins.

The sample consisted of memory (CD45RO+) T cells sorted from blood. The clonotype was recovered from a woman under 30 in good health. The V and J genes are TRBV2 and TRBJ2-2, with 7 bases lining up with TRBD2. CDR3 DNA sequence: TGTGCCAGCAGTGAAAGGGAGGGAGCCGGGGAGCTGTTTTTT. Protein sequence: CASSEREGAGELFF.